This T cell receptor (beta chain) was captured by sequencing in a study of shared clonotypes between healthy human individuals. CDR3 length: 15 amino acids. The germline V gene encodes CDR1 MNHEY and CDR2 SVGAGI. V lost 2 bases and J 4 bases, leaving 14 bases between the germline ends. CD8 cells regarded as naive lacked CD45RO, were positively chosen for CCR7, and omitted terminally differentiated effector memory CD45RA+ cells. Sequencing used immunoSEQ multiplex PCR; TCRdb keeps in-frame clones, though not all of them. Counted here are some 2.1 million clones, about 95% occurring once; the ten biggest clones make up 1.1%. Study observations and caveats: Naive CD4 clonotypes overlapped across a handful of donors at roughly 4.5%. A limitation of the genetic and exposure-history diversity represented arose from few donors. The four-donor shared clonotypes exceeded non-shared clonotypes in generation probability, with non-shared ones scoring lower. Researchers found naive subsets generally carried larger estimated richness than memory subsets.

This clone has only a few counts. Its antigen remains unknown. The receptor comes from a man younger than 35 in good health. The V call is TRBV6-5, the J call TRBJ1-2, with D possibly being TRBD1 (5 bases). Material for sequencing was naive CD8+ T cells sorted from blood. The CDR3 here is CASSYGQGGPYGYTF. CDR3 DNA sequence: TGTGCCAGCAGTTACGGGCAGGGTGGCCCCTATGGCTACACCTTC.